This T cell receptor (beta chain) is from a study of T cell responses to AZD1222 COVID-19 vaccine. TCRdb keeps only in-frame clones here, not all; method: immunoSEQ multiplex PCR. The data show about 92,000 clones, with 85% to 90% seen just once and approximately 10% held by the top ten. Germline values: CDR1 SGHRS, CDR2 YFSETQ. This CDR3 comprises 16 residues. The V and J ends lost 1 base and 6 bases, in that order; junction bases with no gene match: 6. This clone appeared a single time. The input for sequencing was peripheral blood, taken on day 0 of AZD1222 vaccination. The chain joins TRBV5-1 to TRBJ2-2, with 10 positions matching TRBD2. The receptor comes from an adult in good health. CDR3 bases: TGCGCCAGCAGCTTGTTCGTTAGCGGGAGGTCCGGGGAGCTGTTTTTT. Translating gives CASSLFVSGRSGELFF.